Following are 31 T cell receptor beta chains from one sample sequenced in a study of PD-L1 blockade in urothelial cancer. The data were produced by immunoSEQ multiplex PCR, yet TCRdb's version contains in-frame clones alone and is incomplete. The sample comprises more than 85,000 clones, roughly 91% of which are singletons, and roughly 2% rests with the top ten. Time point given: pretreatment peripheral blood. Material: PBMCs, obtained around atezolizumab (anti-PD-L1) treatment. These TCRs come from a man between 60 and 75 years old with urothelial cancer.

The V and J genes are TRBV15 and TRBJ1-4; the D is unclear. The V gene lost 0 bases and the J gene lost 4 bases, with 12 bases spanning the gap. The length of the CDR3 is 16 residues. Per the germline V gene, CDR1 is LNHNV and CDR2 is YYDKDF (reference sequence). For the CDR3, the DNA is TGTGCCACCAGCAGAGATCAGAGGGCCTTTAATGAAAAACTGTTTTTT. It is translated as CATSRDQRAFNEKLFF.

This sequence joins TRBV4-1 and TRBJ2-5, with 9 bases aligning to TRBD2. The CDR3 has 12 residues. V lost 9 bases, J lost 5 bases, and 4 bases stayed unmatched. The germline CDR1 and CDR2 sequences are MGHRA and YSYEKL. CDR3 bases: TGCGCCAGAGGACTAGCGAGCGAGACCCAGTACTTC. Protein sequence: CARGLASETQYF.

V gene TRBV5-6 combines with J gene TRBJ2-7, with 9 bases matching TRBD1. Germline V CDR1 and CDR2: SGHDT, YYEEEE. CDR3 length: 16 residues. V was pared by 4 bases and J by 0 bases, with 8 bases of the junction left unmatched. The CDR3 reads CASSPLGGQGSYEQYF. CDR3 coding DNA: TGTGCCAGCAGCCCCCTCGGGGGACAGGGCTCCTACGAGCAGTACTTC. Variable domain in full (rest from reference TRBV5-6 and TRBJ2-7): DAGVTQSPTHLIKTRGQQVTLRCSPKSGHDTVSWYQQALGQGPQFIFQYYEEEERQRGNFPDRFSGHQFPNYSSELNVNALLLGDSALYLCASSPLGGQGSYEQYFGPGTRLTVT.

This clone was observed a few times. CDR3 amino acids: CASTPTGRGGPGELFF. The CDR3 DNA follows: TGTGCCAGCACCCCGACGGGCAGGGGAGGGCCCGGGGAGCTGTTTTTT. The gene calls are TRBV27 and TRBJ2-2; a possible D gene is TRBD2 (7 bases). Per the germline V gene, CDR1 is MNHEY and CDR2 is SMNVEV (reference sequence). V lost 7 bases and J 6 bases, leaving 21 bases between the germline ends. This CDR3 contains 16 residues.

CDR3 DNA sequence: TGTGCCAGCAGCATGGGACAGCCCTACGAGCAGTACTTC. Protein product: CASSMGQPYEQYF. V gene TRBV11-2 combines with J gene TRBJ2-7; TRBD1 agrees at 7 bases. The germline V gene has CDR1 SGHAT and CDR2 FQNNGV. J gave up 2 bases and V 5 bases, and 3 bases lay outside the gene matches. The CDR3 length is 13 residues. The full variable domain, completed using reference TRBV11-2 and TRBJ2-7, is EAGVAQSPRYKIIEKRQSVAFWCNPISGHATLYWYQQILGQGPKLLIQFQNNGVVDDSQLPKDRFSAERLKGVDSTLKIQPAKLEDSAVYLCASSMGQPYEQYFGPGTRLTVT.

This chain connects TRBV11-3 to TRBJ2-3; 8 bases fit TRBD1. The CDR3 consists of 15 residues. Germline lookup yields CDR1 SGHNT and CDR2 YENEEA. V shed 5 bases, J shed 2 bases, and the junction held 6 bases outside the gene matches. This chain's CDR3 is CASSDQQGVTDTQYF. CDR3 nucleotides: TGTGCCAGCAGCGACCAACAGGGGGTCACAGATACGCAGTATTTT. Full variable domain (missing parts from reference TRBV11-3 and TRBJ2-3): EAGVVQSPRYKIIEKKQPVAFWCNPISGHNTLYWYLQNLGQGPELLIRYENEEAVDDSQLPKDRFSAERLKGVDSTLKIQPAELGDSAVYLCASSDQQGVTDTQYFGPGTRLTVL.

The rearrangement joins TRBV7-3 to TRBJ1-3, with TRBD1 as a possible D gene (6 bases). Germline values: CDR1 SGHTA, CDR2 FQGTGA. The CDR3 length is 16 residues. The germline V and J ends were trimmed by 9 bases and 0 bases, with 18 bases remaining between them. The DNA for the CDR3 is TGTGCCAGTTCGATGGGGGCAATAAGCTCTGGAAACACCATATATTTT. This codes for CASSMGAISSGNTIYF. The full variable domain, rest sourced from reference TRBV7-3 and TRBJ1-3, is GAGVSQTPSNKVTEKGKYVELRCDPISGHTALYWYRQSLGQGPEFLIYFQGTGAADDSGLPNDRFFAVRPEGSVSTLKIQRTERGDSAVYLCASSMGAISSGNTIYFGEGSWLTVV.

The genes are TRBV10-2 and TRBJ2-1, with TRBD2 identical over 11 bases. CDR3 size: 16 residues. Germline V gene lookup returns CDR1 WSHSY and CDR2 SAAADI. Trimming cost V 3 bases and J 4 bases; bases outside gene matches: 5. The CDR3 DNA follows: TGCGCCAGCAGTGACTATAGCGGGAGGGGGTACAATGAGCAGTTCTTC. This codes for CASSDYSGRGYNEQFF.

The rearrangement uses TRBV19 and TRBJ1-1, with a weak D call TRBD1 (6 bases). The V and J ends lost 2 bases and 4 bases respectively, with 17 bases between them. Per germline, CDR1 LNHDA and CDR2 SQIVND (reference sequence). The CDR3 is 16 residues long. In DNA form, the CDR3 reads TGTGCCAGTAGTATATTGCCAGCAGGGGCCTCCACTGAAGCTTTCTTT. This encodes CASSILPAGASTEAFF.

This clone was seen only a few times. The CDR3 region is CSVEGTGGGYTF. CDR3 nucleotides: TGCAGCGTTGAAGGGACAGGAGGTGGCTACACCTTC. The chain uses TRBV29-1 and TRBJ1-2; 7 nucleotides match TRBD1. Germline CDR1 SQVTM, CDR2 ANQGSEA. V lost 1 base to trimming and J lost 7 bases; unmatched junction nucleotides: 3. This CDR3 has 12 amino acids.

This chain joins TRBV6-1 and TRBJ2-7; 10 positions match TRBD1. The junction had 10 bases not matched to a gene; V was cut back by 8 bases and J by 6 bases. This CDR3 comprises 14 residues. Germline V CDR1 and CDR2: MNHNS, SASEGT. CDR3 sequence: CASGGTGVPLEQYF. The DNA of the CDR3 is TGTGCCAGCGGGGGGACAGGGGTACCGCTCGAGCAGTACTTC.

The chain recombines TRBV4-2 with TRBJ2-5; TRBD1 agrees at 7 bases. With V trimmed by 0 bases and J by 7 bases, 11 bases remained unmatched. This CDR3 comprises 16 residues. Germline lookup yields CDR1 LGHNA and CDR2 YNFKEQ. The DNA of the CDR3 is TGTGCCAGCAGCCAAGATCCAGAGGGGGCATCGGGGACCCAGTACTTC. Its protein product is CASSQDPEGASGTQYF.

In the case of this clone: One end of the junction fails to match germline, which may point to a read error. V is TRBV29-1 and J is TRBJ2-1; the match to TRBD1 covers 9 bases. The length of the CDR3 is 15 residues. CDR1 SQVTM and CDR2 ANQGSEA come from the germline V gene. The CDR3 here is CSALTPDRGYNEQLF. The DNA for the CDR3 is TGCAGCGCCCTGACACCCGACAGGGGGTACAATGAGCAGCTCTTC.

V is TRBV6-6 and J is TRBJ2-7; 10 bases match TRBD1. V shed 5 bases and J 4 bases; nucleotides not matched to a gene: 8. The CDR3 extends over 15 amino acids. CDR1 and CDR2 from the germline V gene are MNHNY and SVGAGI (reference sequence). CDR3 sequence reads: CASSPGQGVQYEQYF. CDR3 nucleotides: TGTGCCAGCAGTCCAGGACAGGGGGTACAATACGAGCAGTACTTC.

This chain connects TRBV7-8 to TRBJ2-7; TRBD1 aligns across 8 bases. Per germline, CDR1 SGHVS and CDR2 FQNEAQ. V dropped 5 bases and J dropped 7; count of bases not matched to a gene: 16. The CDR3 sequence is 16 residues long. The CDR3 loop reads CASSLMWGQAPEEQYF. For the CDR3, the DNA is TGTGCCAGCAGCCTAATGTGGGGACAGGCCCCAGAGGAGCAGTACTTC.

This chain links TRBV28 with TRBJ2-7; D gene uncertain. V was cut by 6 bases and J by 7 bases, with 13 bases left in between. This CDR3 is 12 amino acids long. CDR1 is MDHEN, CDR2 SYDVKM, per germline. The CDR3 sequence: CASSSSSLEQYF. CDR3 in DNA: TGTGCCAGCAGCAGTAGCTCCTTGGAGCAGTACTTC.

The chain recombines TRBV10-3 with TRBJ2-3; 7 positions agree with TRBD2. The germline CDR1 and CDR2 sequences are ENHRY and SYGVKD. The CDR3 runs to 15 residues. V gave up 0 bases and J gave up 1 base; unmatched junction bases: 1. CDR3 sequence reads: CAISESRGGTDTQYF. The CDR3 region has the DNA TGTGCCATCAGTGAGTCACGGGGGGGCACAGATACGCAGTATTTT.

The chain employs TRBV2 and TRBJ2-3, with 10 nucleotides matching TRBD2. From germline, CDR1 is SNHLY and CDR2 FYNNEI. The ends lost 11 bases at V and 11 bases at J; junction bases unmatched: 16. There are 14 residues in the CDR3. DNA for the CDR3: TGTGCCCTAGCGGAGAGCGGGGGGGCCCAGGAGCAGTATTTT. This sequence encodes CALAESGGAQEQYF.

CDR3 residues: CASSQASGGVYNEQFF. CDR3 coding DNA: TGTGCCAGCAGCCAAGCTAGCGGGGGGGTCTACAATGAGCAGTTCTTC. V usage is TRBV4-2 and J usage is TRBJ2-1, with 12 bases that match TRBD2. Germline CDR1 and CDR2: LGHNA and YNFKEQ. Trimming at V came to 1 base and at J to 3 bases, leaving 1 base not matched to a gene. CDR3 length: 16 residues.

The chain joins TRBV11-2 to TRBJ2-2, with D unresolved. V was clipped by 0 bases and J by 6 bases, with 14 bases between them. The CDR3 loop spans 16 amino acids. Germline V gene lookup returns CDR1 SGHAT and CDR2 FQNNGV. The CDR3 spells CASSLEATHAAGELFF. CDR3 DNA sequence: TGTGCCAGCAGCTTAGAGGCTACCCACGCGGCCGGGGAGCTGTTTTTT.

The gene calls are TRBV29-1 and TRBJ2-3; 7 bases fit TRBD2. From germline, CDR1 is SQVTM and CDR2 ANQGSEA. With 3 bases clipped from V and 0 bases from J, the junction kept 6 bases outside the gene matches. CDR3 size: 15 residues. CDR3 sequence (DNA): TGCAGCGTTGAGGGAGAGCGGGGTAGCACAGATACGCAGTATTTT. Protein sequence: CSVEGERGSTDTQYF.

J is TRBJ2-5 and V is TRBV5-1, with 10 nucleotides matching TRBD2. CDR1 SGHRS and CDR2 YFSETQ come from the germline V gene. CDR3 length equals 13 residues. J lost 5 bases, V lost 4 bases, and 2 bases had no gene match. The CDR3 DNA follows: TGCGCCAGCAGCGCAGCGGGAGGGGAGACCCAGTACTTC. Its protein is CASSAAGGETQYF.

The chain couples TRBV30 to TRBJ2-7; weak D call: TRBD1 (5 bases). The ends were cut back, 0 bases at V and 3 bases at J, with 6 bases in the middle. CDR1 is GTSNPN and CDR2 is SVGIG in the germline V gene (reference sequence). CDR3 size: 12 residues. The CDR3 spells CAWSVDNYEQYF. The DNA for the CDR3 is TGTGCCTGGAGTGTGGACAACTACGAGCAGTACTTC.

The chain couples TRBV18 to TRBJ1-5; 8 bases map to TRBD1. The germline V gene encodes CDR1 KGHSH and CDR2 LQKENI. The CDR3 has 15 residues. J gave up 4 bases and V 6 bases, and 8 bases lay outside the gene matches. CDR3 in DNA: TGTGCCAGCTCGCCGACAGGGGCCCAAAATCAGCCCCAGCATTTT. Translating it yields CASSPTGAQNQPQHF.

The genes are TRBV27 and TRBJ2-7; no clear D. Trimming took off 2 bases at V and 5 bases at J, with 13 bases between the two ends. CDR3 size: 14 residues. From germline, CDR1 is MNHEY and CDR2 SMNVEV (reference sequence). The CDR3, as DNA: TGTGCCAGCAGTTTAGGTCGAGGAATCAACGAGCAGTACTTC. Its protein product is CASSLGRGINEQYF.

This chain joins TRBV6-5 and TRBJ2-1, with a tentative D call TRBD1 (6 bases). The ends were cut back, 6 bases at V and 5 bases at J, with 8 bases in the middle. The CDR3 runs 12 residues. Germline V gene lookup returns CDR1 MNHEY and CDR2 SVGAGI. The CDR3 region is CASSRQDNEQFF. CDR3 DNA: TGTGCCAGCAGCCGACAGGACAATGAGCAGTTCTTC.

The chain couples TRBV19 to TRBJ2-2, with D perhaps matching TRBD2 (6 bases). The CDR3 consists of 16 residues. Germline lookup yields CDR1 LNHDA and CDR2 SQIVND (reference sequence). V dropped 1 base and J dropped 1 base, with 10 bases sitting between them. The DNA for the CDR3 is TGTGCCAGTAGTATAGGACGGGGGTGGAACACCGGGGAGCTGTTTTTT. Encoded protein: CASSIGRGWNTGELFF.

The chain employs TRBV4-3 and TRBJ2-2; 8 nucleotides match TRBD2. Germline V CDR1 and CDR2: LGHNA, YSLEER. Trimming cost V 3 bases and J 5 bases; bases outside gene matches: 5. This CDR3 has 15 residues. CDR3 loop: CASSQKTSETGELFF. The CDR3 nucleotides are TGCGCCAGCAGCCAGAAGACTAGCGAGACCGGGGAGCTGTTTTTT.

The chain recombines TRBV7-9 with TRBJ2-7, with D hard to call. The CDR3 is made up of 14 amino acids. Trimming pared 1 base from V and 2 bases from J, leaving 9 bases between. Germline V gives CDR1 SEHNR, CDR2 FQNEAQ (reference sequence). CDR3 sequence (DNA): TGTGCCAGCAGCTTAGAACTGCCCCCCTACGAGCAGTACTTC. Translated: CASSLELPPYEQYF.

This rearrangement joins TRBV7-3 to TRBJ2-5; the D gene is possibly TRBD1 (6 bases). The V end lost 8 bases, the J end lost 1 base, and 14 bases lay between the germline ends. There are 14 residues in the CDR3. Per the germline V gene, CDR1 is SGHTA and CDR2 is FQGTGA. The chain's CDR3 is CASGPGDLQETQYF. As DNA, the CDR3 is TGTGCCAGCGGGCCAGGGGATCTCCAAGAGACCCAGTACTTC.

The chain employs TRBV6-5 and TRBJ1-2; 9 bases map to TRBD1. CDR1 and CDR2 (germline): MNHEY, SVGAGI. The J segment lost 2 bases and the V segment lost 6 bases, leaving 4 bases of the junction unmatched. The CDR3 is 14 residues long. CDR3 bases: TGTGCCAGCAGAACCGGACAGGGGAACTATGGCTACACCTTC. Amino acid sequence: CASRTGQGNYGYTF.